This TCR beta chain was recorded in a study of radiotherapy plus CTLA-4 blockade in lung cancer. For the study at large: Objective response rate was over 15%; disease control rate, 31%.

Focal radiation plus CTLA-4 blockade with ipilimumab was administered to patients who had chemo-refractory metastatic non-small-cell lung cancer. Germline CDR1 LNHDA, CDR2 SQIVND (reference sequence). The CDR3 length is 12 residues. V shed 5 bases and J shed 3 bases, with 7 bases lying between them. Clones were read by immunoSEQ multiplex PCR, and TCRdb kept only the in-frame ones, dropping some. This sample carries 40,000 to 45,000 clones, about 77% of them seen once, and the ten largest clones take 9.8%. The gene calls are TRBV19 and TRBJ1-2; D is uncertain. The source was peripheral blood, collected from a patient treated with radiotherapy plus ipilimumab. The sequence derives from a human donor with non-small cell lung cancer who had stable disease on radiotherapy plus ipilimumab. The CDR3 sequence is CASSDTYYGYTF. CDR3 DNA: TGTGCCAGTAGTGACACCTACTATGGCTACACCTTC.